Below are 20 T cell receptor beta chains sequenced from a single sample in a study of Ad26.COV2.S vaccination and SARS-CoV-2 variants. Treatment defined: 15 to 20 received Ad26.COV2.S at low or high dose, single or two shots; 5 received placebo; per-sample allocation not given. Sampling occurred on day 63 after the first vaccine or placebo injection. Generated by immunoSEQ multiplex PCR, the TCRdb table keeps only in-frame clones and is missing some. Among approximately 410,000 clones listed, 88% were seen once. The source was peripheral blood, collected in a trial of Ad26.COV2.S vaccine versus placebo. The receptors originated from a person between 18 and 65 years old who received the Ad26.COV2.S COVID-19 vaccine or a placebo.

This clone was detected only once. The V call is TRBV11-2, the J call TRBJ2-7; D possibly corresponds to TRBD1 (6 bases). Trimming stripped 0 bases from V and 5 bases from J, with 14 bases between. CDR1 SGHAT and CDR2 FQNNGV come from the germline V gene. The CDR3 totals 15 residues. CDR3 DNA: TGTGCCAGCAGCTTAGAAAGGGGGACGAGGAACGAGCAGTACTTC. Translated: CASSLERGTRNEQYF.

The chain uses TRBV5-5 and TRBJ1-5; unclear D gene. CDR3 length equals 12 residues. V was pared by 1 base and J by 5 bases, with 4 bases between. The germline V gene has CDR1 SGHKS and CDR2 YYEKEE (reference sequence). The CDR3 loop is CASSLNDQPQHF. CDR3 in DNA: TGTGCCAGCAGCTTGAATGATCAGCCCCAGCATTTT.

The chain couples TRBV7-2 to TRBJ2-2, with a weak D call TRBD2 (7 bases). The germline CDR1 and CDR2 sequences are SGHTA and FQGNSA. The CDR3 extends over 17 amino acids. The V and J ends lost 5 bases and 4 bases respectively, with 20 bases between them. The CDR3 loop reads CASSPKGEGRSTGELFF. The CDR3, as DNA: TGTGCCAGCAGCCCCAAGGGGGAGGGTCGAAGCACCGGGGAGCTGTTTTTT.

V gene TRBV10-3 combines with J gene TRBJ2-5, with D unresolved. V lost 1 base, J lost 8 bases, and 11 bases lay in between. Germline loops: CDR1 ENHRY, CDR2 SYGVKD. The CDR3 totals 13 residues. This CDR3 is CAISEFLDITQYF. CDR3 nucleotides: TGTGCCATCAGTGAGTTTTTGGATATAACCCAGTACTTC.

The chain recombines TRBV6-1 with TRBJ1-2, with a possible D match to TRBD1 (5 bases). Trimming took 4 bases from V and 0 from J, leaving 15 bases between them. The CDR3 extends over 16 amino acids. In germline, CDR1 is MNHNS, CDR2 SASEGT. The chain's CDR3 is CASSAGLTQANYGYTF. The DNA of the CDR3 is TGTGCCAGCAGTGCGGGACTGACTCAAGCTAACTATGGCTACACCTTC.

CDR3 amino acids: CATSLPGERETQYF. The CDR3 DNA follows: TGTGCCACCAGTTTGCCAGGGGAGAGGGAGACCCAGTACTTC. The genes are TRBV24-1 and TRBJ2-5; possibly TRBD1 for D (6 bases). Trimming cost V 6 bases and J 5 bases, with 15 bases left between them. CDR1 is KGHDR and CDR2 is SFDVKD in the germline V gene. CDR3 length: 14 residues.

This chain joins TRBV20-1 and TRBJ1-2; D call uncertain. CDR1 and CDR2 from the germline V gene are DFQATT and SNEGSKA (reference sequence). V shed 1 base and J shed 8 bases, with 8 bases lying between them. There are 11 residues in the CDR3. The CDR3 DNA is TGCAGTGCTAGAGTAGGCCAGGGCTACACCTTC. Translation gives CSARVGQGYTF.

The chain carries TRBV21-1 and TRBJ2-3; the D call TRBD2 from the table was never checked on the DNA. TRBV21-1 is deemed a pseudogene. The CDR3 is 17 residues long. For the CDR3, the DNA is TGTGCCAGCAGCAAAGAACGAGCGGGGGGGCCTGAATATACGCAGTATTTT. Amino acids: CASSKERAGGPEYTQYF.

The DNA for the CDR3 is TGTGCCTGGGAGGGACGGACAGGGTCAAAGCAGTACTTC. Its translation: CAWEGRTGSKQYF. The V gene is TRBV30, the J gene TRBJ2-7, with 8 bases matching TRBD1. The CDR3 covers 13 residues. After removal of 5 bases from V and 8 bases from J, the junction contained 11 bases not matched to a gene. Germline CDR1 is GTSNPN and CDR2 is SVGIG (reference sequence).

Here the CDR3 reads CAWSPGPRLYEQYF. CDR3 sequence (DNA): TGTGCCTGGAGTCCGGGTCCCCGGCTCTACGAGCAGTACTTC. This sequence joins TRBV30 and TRBJ2-7; no definite D call. The germline gives CDR1 GTSNPN, CDR2 SVGIG (reference sequence). This CDR3 contains 14 residues. Between the trimmed V and J ends, which lost 2 bases and 3 bases, there was a span of 14 bases. The whole variable domain, remainder taken from reference TRBV30 and TRBJ2-7, is SQTIHQWPATLVQPVGSPLSLECTVEGTSNPNLYWYRQAAGRGLQLLFYSVGIGQISSEVPQNLSASRPQDRQFILSSKKLLLSDSGFYLCAWSPGPRLYEQYFGPGTRLTVT.

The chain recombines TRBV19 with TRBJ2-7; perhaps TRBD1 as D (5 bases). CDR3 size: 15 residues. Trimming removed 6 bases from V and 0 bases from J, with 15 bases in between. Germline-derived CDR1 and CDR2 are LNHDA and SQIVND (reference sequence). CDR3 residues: CASRTYDSSSYEQYF. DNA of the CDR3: TGTGCCAGTAGAACATACGACAGCAGCTCCTACGAGCAGTACTTC.

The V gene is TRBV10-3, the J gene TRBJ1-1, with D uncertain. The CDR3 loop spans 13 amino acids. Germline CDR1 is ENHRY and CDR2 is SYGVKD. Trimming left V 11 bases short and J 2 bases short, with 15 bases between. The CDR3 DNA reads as TGTGCCGTTAATGGCAACGCTAACACTGAAGCTTTCTTT. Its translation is CAVNGNANTEAFF.

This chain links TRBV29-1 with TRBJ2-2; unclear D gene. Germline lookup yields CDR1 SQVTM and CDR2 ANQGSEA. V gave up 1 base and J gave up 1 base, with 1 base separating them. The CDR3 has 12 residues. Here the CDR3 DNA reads TGCAGCGTTGAAGGGAACACCGGGGAGCTGTTTTTT. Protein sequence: CSVEGNTGELFF.

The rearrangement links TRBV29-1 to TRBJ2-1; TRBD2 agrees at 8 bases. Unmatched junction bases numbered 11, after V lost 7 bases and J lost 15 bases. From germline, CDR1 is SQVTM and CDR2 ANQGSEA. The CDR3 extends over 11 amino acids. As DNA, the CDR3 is TGCAGCGCAGGCGGGGGGTCGAGGTTGTTCTTC. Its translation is CSAGGGSRLFF.

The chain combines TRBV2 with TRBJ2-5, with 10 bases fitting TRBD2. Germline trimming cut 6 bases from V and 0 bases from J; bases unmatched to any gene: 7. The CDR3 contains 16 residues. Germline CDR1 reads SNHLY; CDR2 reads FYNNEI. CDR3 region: CASRVLAGEYQETQYF. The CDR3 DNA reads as TGTGCCAGCAGAGTCCTAGCGGGGGAGTACCAAGAGACCCAGTACTTC.

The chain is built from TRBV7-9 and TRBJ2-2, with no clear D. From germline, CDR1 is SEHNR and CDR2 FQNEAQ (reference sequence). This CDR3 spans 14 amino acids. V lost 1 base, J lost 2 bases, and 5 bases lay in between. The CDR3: CASSLVGNTGELFF. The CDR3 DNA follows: TGTGCCAGCAGCTTAGTGGGTAACACCGGGGAGCTGTTTTTT.

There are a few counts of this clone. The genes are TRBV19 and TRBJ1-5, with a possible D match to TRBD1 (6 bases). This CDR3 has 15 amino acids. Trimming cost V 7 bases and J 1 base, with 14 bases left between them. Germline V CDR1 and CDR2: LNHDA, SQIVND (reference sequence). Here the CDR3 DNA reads TGTGCCAGTAACCCACAGGGAAGAAGCAATCAGCCCCAGCATTTT. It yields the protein CASNPQGRSNQPQHF.

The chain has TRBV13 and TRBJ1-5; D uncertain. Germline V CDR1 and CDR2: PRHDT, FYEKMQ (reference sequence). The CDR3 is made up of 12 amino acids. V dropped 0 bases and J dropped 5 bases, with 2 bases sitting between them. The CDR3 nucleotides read TGTGCCAGCAGCTTAGGCGATCAGCCCCAGCATTTT. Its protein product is CASSLGDQPQHF.

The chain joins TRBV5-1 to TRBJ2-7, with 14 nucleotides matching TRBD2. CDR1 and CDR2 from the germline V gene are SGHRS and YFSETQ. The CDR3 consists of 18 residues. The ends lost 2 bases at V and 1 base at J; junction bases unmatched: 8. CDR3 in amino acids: CASSFLTSGGAFSYEQYF. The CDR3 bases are TGCGCCAGCAGCTTTTTGACTAGCGGGGGGGCCTTTTCCTACGAGCAGTACTTC.

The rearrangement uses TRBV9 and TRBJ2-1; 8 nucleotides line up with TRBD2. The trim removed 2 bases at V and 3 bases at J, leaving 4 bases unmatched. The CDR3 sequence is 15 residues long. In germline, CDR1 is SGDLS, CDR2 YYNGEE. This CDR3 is CASSVGLEDYNEQFF. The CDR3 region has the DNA TGTGCCAGCAGCGTGGGACTAGAGGACTACAATGAGCAGTTCTTC.